A selection of T cell receptor beta chains follows, all from one sample in a study of a mutant IDH1 vaccine in newly diagnosed glioma. The method was immunoSEQ multiplex PCR; TCRdb's version includes in-frame clones alone and lacks a portion of them. The sample holds about 34,000 clones, 85% to 90% seen once. No antigens are known for them. The source material was PBMCs, sampled from a glioma patient whose treatment included an IDH1 peptide vaccine. The source is a woman younger than 45 with glioma. Each CDR3 is given with its conserved first and last residue. The D gene is left open where the match is weak. Size is stated for part of the rows, as once, few or many counts, or as a class when the clone is expanded.

length,V,J,D,size,DNA,CDR3
13,TRBV5-6,TRBJ2-1,TRBD1,few,TGTGCCAGCAGCTGGGACAGGGCGAATGAGCAGTTCTTC,CASSWDRANEQFF
14,TRBV7-2,TRBJ1-4,.,.,TGTGCCAGCAGCCCGGACAGAGCTAATGAAAAACTGTTTTTT,CASSPDRANEKLFF
15,TRBV9,TRBJ2-5,TRBD1,.,TGTGCCAGCAGCGTTACAGGGGGAAAGCAAGAGACCCAGTACTTC,CASSVTGGKQETQYF
18,TRBV7-9,TRBJ1-1,.,.,TGTGCCAGCAGTTACCGGGGGGGAGCGGGCAGCATGAACACTGAAGCTTTCTTT,CASSYRGGAGSMNTEAFF
13,TRBV7-9,TRBJ1-2,.,.,TGTGCCAGCAGCTTAAAACAGAACTATGGCTACACCTTC,CASSLKQNYGYTF
16,TRBV10-3,TRBJ1-6,TRBD1,.,TGTGCCATCAGTGAAACAGGGGCCCTCTATAATTCACCCCTCCACTTT,CAISETGALYNSPLHF
13,TRBV9,TRBJ2-7,TRBD1,once,TGTGCCAGCAGCCCCCGGACAGGAGGCGAGCAGTACTTC,CASSPRTGGEQYF
15,TRBV2,TRBJ2-2,.,.,TGTGCCAGCAGTGAAACTAGCTCTAACACCGGGGAGCTGTTTTTT,CASSETSSNTGELFF
15,TRBV4-1,TRBJ2-5,.,once,TGCGCCAGCAGCCAAGTTCGGGCGGGTGGAGAGACCCAGTACTTC,CASSQVRAGGETQYF
13,TRBV5-5,TRBJ1-2,TRBD1,medium-sized,TGTGCCAGCAGCATACAGGGGGAGAGGGGCTACACCTTC,CASSIQGERGYTF
13,TRBV6-6,TRBJ2-2,.,.,TGTGCCAGCAGTTATTTGCCCCCCGGGGAGCTGTTTTTT,CASSYLPPGELFF
16,TRBV5-4,TRBJ1-4,.,.,TGTGCCAGCAGCTTGGGGGGGGCGCGAGCAGATGAAAAACTGTTTTTT,CASSLGGARADEKLFF
14,TRBV6-6,TRBJ2-3,TRBD1,.,TGTGCCAGCGGCCGGGACAGGTACACAGATACGCAGTATTTT,CASGRDRYTDTQYF
15,TRBV5-6,TRBJ1-6,.,.,TGTGCCAGCAGCGTCACAGGAACCAATAATTCACCCCTCCACTTT,CASSVTGTNNSPLHF
16,TRBV9,TRBJ2-5,TRBD2,.,TGTGCCAGCAGCGTGACTAGCGGGGGTTCATGGGAGACCCAGTACTTC,CASSVTSGGSWETQYF
14,TRBV7-3,TRBJ1-1,TRBD1,.,TGTGCCAGCAGCTTACAGGGGGGGGACACTGAAGCTTTCTTT,CASSLQGGDTEAFF
13,TRBV12-5,TRBJ1-5,.,.,TGTGCTAGTGGACCCTCGACAGGCCAGCCCCAGCATTTT,CASGPSTGQPQHF
15,TRBV4-1,TRBJ1-1,.,.,TGCGCCAGCAGCCAGTCCCTCCAGCCAGAGATTGAAGCTTTCTTT,CASSQSLQPEIEAFF
16,TRBV9,TRBJ2-3,TRBD2,.,TGTGCCAGCAGCGCCTCTACTAGCGGGGGGACAGATACGCAGTATTTT,CASSASTSGGTDTQYF
12,TRBV7-2,TRBJ2-2,.,.,TGTGCCAGCAGCTTAGTAAGACTGGAGCTGTTTTTT,CASSLVRLELFF
17,TRBV4-2,TRBJ1-6,TRBD1,.,TGTGCCAGCAGCCAAGTTGGGACAGGGATAAAGAATTCACCCCTCCACTTT,CASSQVGTGIKNSPLHF
15,TRBV6-4,TRBJ2-3,TRBD2,.,TGTGCCAGCAGTGAGGGAGCGGGGTCCACAGATACGCAGTATTTT,CASSEGAGSTDTQYF
13,TRBV27,TRBJ2-2,.,.,TGTGCCAGCAGTTTAGGGGTTTCCGGGGAGCTGTTTTTT,CASSLGVSGELFF
13,TRBV10-3,TRBJ1-4,.,.,TGTGCCGCCCGGACACTGGTTAATGAAAAACTGTTTTTT,CAARTLVNEKLFF
17,TRBV18,TRBJ2-5,TRBD1,.,TGTGCCAGCTCATCAGCTCTTCCGGGACAGGGGGGAGAGACCCAGTACTTC,CASSSALPGQGGETQYF
17,TRBV14,TRBJ2-7,TRBD2,.,TGTGCCAGCAGCCAATTCAGGGGCGGCGGGGGGGCCGACGAGCAGTACTTC,CASSQFRGGGGADEQYF
14,TRBV7-9,TRBJ2-1,TRBD1,once,TGTGCCAGCAGCTCTTGGGACAGTAACAATGAGCAGTTCTTC,CASSSWDSNNEQFF
14,TRBV10-3,TRBJ2-1,TRBD2,.,TGTGCCACCAAGCGGGGGGGGACTACCAATGAGCAGTTCTTC,CATKRGGTTNEQFF
15,TRBV25-1,TRBJ1-2,TRBD1,.,TGTGCCAGCAGTGAAGCCCGGACAGGGGGCGATGGCTACACCTTC,CASSEARTGGDGYTF
14,TRBV7-9,TRBJ2-7,.,.,TGTGCCAGCAGCTTTCAGTCAGCGTCCTACGAGCAGTACTTC,CASSFQSASYEQYF
14,TRBV4-2,TRBJ2-2,.,.,TGTGCCAGCAGCCAAGATAGGTTAGGGCGGGAGCTGTTTTTT,CASSQDRLGRELFF
14,TRBV5-8,TRBJ2-5,TRBD1,.,TGTGCCAGCAGCTCAGGACAGGCCCAAGAGACCCAGTACTTC,CASSSGQAQETQYF
13,TRBV6-4,TRBJ1-5,.,.,TGTGCCAGTCATAGAGGGGGGGATCAGCCCCAGCATTTT,CASHRGGDQPQHF
17,TRBV7-2,TRBJ1-2,.,.,TGTGCCAGCAGCCTAACAGGATATCGGGGTAGGAACTATGGCTACACCTTC,CASSLTGYRGRNYGYTF
16,TRBV4-3,TRBJ2-2,.,.,TGCGCCAGCAGCCAAAGTAAGGGAAAAAGCACCGGGGAGCTGTTTTTT,CASSQSKGKSTGELFF
17,TRBV2,TRBJ1-4,TRBD1,.,TGTGCCAGCAGACCGGGACAGGGGGTGTACACTAATGAAAAACTGTTTTTT,CASRPGQGVYTNEKLFF
19,TRBV10-3,TRBJ2-3,TRBD2,.,TGTGCCATCAGTGAGTCCACTCGGGGGCGGGAGGTGCTCACAGATACGCAGTATTTT,CAISESTRGREVLTDTQYF
15,TRBV10-3,TRBJ1-3,.,.,TGTGCCATCAGTGAGCTAGCAGGGTGGGGAAACACCATATATTTT,CAISELAGWGNTIYF
13,TRBV6-1,TRBJ1-2,.,.,TGTGCCAGCAGTGAAGCGCTTACGGGAGGCTACACCTTC,CASSEALTGGYTF
14,TRBV5-1,TRBJ1-1,.,once,TGCGCCAGCAGTCCACAGGGCATGAACACTGAAGCTTTCTTT,CASSPQGMNTEAFF
15,TRBV10-3,TRBJ2-5,TRBD1,.,TGTGCCATCAGTGAACGACCCCGGGACAGTGAGACCCAGTACTTC,CAISERPRDSETQYF
15,TRBV19,TRBJ1-2,.,.,TGTGCCAGTAGTATTGCCAGCCCTTCACCTTATGGCTACACCTTC,CASSIASPSPYGYTF
15,TRBV7-2,TRBJ1-3,.,.,TGTGCCAGCAGCGGGTCTACATCCTCTGGAAACACCATATATTTT,CASSGSTSSGNTIYF
15,TRBV27,TRBJ2-7,TRBD1,.,TGTGCCAGCAGTTTGGGACAGGGCCCTTTCTACGAGCAGTACTTC,CASSLGQGPFYEQYF
13,TRBV5-1,TRBJ1-2,.,.,TGCGCCAGCAGTTTGACAGCCAACTATGGCTACACCTTC,CASSLTANYGYTF
13,TRBV6-4,TRBJ1-5,.,once,TGTGCCAGCAGTGAAGGGTTCAATCAGCCCCAGCATTTT,CASSEGFNQPQHF
12,TRBV25-1,TRBJ2-1,.,few,TGTGCCACCGGGACTGGGGTCGGTGAGCAGTTCTTC,CATGTGVGEQFF
17,TRBV7-2,TRBJ2-5,TRBD2,.,TGTGCCAGCAGCTTAGCGAACCTAGCGGGGGCCCAAGAGACCCAGTACTTC,CASSLANLAGAQETQYF
15,TRBV5-1,TRBJ1-1,TRBD1,.,TGCGCCAGCACGACAGGGGGCTTAACGAACACTGAAGCTTTCTTT,CASTTGGLTNTEAFF
16,TRBV27,TRBJ1-2,TRBD1,.,TGTGCCAGCAGTTCGGTCGGGGGGACAGCCGGATATGGCTACACCTTC,CASSSVGGTAGYGYTF
14,TRBV2,TRBJ1-1,.,.,TGTGCCAGCAAGGTGAATCAGGGGAACACTGAAGCTTTCTTT,CASKVNQGNTEAFF